A single sample gave rise to the 26 T cell receptor beta chains below, sequenced in a study of blood T cell repertoires in COVID-19. Assay: immunoSEQ multiplex PCR; the TCRdb copy retains only in-frame clones and omits some. The sample lists under 50,000 clones, approximately 84% seen once, with approximately 4.5% in the top ten. Sequencing was performed on peripheral blood. The receptors derive from a man in his fifties with active COVID-19.

This chain's CDR3 is CPHRACSYEQYF. The CDR3 DNA sequence: TGTCCTCACAGGGCCTGCTCCTACGAGCAGTACTTC. This chain connects TRBV12-3 or TRBV12-4 to TRBJ2-7; possible D gene TRBD1, 6 bases. This CDR3 has 12 amino acids.

This sequence joins TRBV6-5 and TRBJ2-5; TRBD2 aligns across 8 bases. Germline loops: CDR1 MNHEY, CDR2 SVGAGI. The CDR3 spans 15 residues. V gave up 6 bases and J gave up 2 bases; unmatched junction bases: 8. The CDR3 loop is CASRNLAGSQETQYF. CDR3 coding DNA: TGTGCCAGCAGAAACTTAGCGGGGTCTCAAGAGACCCAGTACTTC.

V and J are TRBV18 and TRBJ2-2, with 9 bases fitting TRBD2. CDR3 size: 17 residues. V gave up 3 bases and J gave up 5 bases; unmatched junction bases: 10. The germline gives CDR1 KGHSH, CDR2 LQKENI. CDR3 DNA sequence: TGTGCCAGCTCACCCTACGTGGGGACTAGCAGAACCGGGGAGCTGTTTTTT. It codes for CASSPYVGTSRTGELFF.

This clone was found a few times. The rearrangement joins TRBV28 to TRBJ1-3; no firm D call. From germline, CDR1 is MDHEN and CDR2 SYDVKM. The CDR3 length is 14 residues. V dropped 4 bases and J dropped 0 bases, with 7 bases sitting between them. The chain's CDR3 is CASSSRLSGNTIYF. CDR3 coding DNA: TGTGCCAGCAGTTCGCGTCTCTCTGGAAACACCATATATTTT. Supplemented by reference TRBV28 and TRBJ1-3, the full variable domain reads DVKVTQSSRYLVKRTGEKVFLECVQDMDHENMFWYRQDPGLGLRLIYFSYDVKMKEKGDIPEGYSVSREKKERFSLILESASTNQTSMYLCASSSRLSGNTIYFGEGSWLTVV.

V and J are TRBV27 and TRBJ2-2, with D hard to call. The CDR3 runs to 14 residues. V lost 4 bases to trimming and J lost 1 base, with 7 bases between them. CDR1 and CDR2 (germline): MNHEY, SMNVEV (reference sequence). The chain's CDR3 is CASSSTGNTGELFF. CDR3 nucleotide sequence: TGTGCCAGCAGTTCGACGGGGAACACCGGGGAGCTGTTTTTT.

This clone was counted a few times. The chain couples TRBV9 to TRBJ2-5, with 9 bases matching TRBD2. Germline assignment: CDR1 SGDLS and CDR2 YYNGEE. The CDR3 length is 16 residues. With 4 bases clipped from V and 2 bases from J, the junction kept 9 bases outside the gene matches. Here the CDR3 reads CASSPGASGIQETQYF. The CDR3, as DNA: TGTGCCAGCAGCCCCGGGGCTAGCGGGATTCAAGAGACCCAGTACTTC.

This clone was seen just once. CDR3 nucleotide sequence: TGTGCCAGCAGAACAGGGATTCCTAGCAATCAGCCCCAGCATTTT. Protein: CASRTGIPSNQPQHF. V gene TRBV6-6 combines with J gene TRBJ1-5; D is possibly TRBD1 (6 bases). Trimming shortened V by 6 bases and J by 0 bases, and 12 bases separated the two germline ends. The CDR3 covers 15 residues. Germline V gene lookup returns CDR1 MNHNY and CDR2 SVGAGI (reference sequence).

The chain combines TRBV7-6 with TRBJ2-1; TRBD2 agrees at 9 bases. Germline V gene data show CDR1 as SGHVS and CDR2 as FNYEAQ. With 5 bases clipped from V and 7 bases from J, the junction kept 9 bases outside the gene matches. This CDR3 region has 15 residues. The CDR3 spells CASSPSSGAYNEQFF. The CDR3 DNA reads TGTGCCAGCAGCCCGTCTAGCGGGGCTTATAATGAGCAGTTCTTC.

The rearrangement joins TRBV3-1 (or the pseudogene TRBV3-2) to TRBJ1-6; TRBD1 aligns across 10 bases. This CDR3 region has 16 residues. From germline, CDR1 is LGHDT and CDR2 YNNKEL (reference sequence). With 4 bases clipped from V and 7 bases from J, the junction kept 7 bases outside the gene matches. The CDR3 DNA sequence: TGTGCCAGCAGCCGGACGGACAGGGGGTACAATTCACCCCTCCACTTT. Amino acid sequence: CASSRTDRGYNSPLHF.

The CDR3 protein is CASSPDRGRETEAFF. The DNA of the CDR3 is TGTGCCAGCAGCCCGGACAGGGGGCGCGAGACTGAAGCTTTCTTT. The V gene is TRBV7-9, the J gene TRBJ1-1, with 11 bases that match TRBD1. Germline V gives CDR1 SEHNR, CDR2 FQNEAQ (reference sequence). CDR3 length: 15 amino acids. V shed 5 bases, J shed 5 bases, and the junction held 7 bases outside the gene matches.

The gene calls are TRBV20-1 and TRBJ2-7; weak D call: TRBD2 (5 bases). The CDR3 totals 16 residues. The V gene lost 3 bases and the J gene lost 2 bases, with 20 bases spanning the gap. Germline assignment: CDR1 DFQATT and CDR2 SNEGSKA (reference sequence). CDR3 sequence (DNA): TGCAGTGCTAGTCTCCGGACGGCGGGTCTCGCCTACGAGCAGTACTTC. This gives the protein CSASLRTAGLAYEQYF.

CDR3 bases: TGTGCCAGCAGCTCCTCGGGACAGGGTAGTGGAAAACTGTTTTTT. Its translation: CASSSSGQGSGKLFF. The chain employs TRBV7-9 and TRBJ1-4, with 9 bases lining up with TRBD1. Losses at the gene ends were 4 bases for V and 10 bases for J; bases not matched to a gene: 10. Looked up from germline, CDR1 is SEHNR and CDR2 is FQNEAQ (reference sequence). CDR3 length: 15 amino acids.

The gene calls are TRBV19 and TRBJ2-1; TRBD2 matches 11 bases. J lost 4 bases, V lost 4 bases, and 0 bases had no gene match. This CDR3 region has 14 residues. Looked up from germline, CDR1 is LNHDA and CDR2 is SQIVND (reference sequence). This CDR3 is CASSRTSGYNEQFF. The DNA for the CDR3 is TGTGCCAGTAGTAGGACTAGCGGGTACAATGAGCAGTTCTTC.

The chain employs TRBV11-2 and TRBJ2-2; no clear D. CDR3 length equals 11 residues. Deletions cut 5 bases from V and 6 bases from J, with 4 bases between. CDR1 is SGHAT and CDR2 is FQNNGV in the germline V gene. CDR3 DNA: TGTGCCAGCAGCCCGGCCGGGGAGCTGTTTTTT. It encodes CASSPAGELFF.

V and J are TRBV4-3 and TRBJ2-5, with D perhaps TRBD1 (5 bases). Per germline, CDR1 LGHNA and CDR2 YSLEER. This CDR3 region has 13 residues. Trimming took 0 bases from V and 5 from J, leaving 7 bases between them. The CDR3 protein is CASSQDKGETQYF. CDR3 coding DNA: TGCGCCAGCAGCCAAGATAAGGGGGAGACCCAGTACTTC.

This clone was counted a single time. The rearrangement uses TRBV24-1 and TRBJ2-4, with 9 nucleotides matching TRBD1. The trim removed 3 bases at V and 7 bases at J, leaving 6 bases unmatched. The germline gives CDR1 KGHDR, CDR2 SFDVKD. This CDR3 is built from 15 residues. CDR3 region: CATSDGTTGGNIQYF. The CDR3 region has the DNA TGTGCCACCAGTGATGGGACGACAGGGGGGAACATTCAGTACTTC.

This clone has only one observation. This chain uses TRBV14 with TRBJ2-5; no reliable D call. The CDR3 has 17 amino acids. V lost 0 bases to trimming and J lost 2 bases, with 16 bases between them. Looked up from germline, CDR1 is SGHDN and CDR2 is FVKESK. CDR3 sequence: CASSQEFFAEQQETQYF. In DNA form, the CDR3 reads TGTGCCAGCAGCCAAGAGTTCTTCGCGGAGCAGCAAGAGACCCAGTACTTC. The variable domain in full, completed from reference TRBV14 and TRBJ2-5, reads EAGVTQFPSHSVIEKGQTVTLRCDPISGHDNLYWYRRVMGKEIKFLLHFVKESKQDESGMPNNRFLAERTGGTYSTLKVQPAELEDSGVYFCASSQEFFAEQQETQYFGPGTRLLVL.

The chain is built from TRBV18 and TRBJ1-6; 8 positions match TRBD1. Germline V gene lookup returns CDR1 KGHSH and CDR2 LQKENI. V was clipped by 6 bases and J by 8 bases; unmatched bases: 3. The CDR3 is 13 amino acids. CDR3 in amino acids: CASSGTGDSPLHF. The CDR3 DNA follows: TGTGCCAGCTCGGGGACAGGCGATTCACCCCTCCACTTT.

J is TRBJ2-7 and V is TRBV5-8, with 9 positions matching TRBD1. V shed 3 bases, J shed 2 bases, and the junction held 3 bases outside the gene matches. This CDR3 region has 14 residues. CDR1 SGHTS and CDR2 YDEGEE come from the germline V gene. The CDR3 sequence is CASSSGTGTYEQYF. CDR3 DNA sequence: TGTGCCAGCAGCTCCGGGACAGGGACCTACGAGCAGTACTTC.

This clone has only a few counts. The chain couples TRBV27 to TRBJ2-1, with 7 positions matching TRBD2. CDR3 size: 14 residues. The germline V gene has CDR1 MNHEY and CDR2 SMNVEV (reference sequence). V shed 2 bases, J shed 4 bases, and the junction held 2 bases outside the gene matches. The CDR3 region is CASSLAGDYNEQFF. CDR3 nucleotides: TGTGCCAGCAGTTTAGCGGGAGATTACAATGAGCAGTTCTTC.

DNA for the CDR3: TGTGCCAGCAGACGGTCGGGACAGGAAGGCTACACCTTC. It is translated as CASRRSGQEGYTF. V usage is TRBV28 and J usage is TRBJ1-2, with 8 bases aligning to TRBD1. Trimming took 6 bases from V and 8 from J; bases not matched to a gene: 8. The CDR3 consists of 13 residues. From germline, CDR1 is MDHEN and CDR2 SYDVKM.

The J gene is TRBJ1-2, the V gene TRBV11-1, with D unclear. V lost 4 bases and J 3 bases, leaving 15 bases between the germline ends. Germline-derived CDR1 and CDR2 are SGHAT and FQDESV (reference sequence). This CDR3 is 15 amino acids long. The CDR3 is CASSSDFPPYYGYTF. The CDR3, as DNA: TGTGCCAGCAGCTCGGACTTTCCGCCTTACTATGGCTACACCTTC. Based on the CDR3 plus reference TRBV11-1 and TRBJ1-2, the full variable domain is EAEVAQSPRYKITEKSQAVAFWCDPISGHATLYWYRQILGQGPELLVQFQDESVVDDSQLPKDRFSAERLKGVDSTLKIQPAELGDSAMYLCASSSDFPPYYGYTFGSGTRLTVV.

The rearrangement uses TRBV5-8 and TRBJ1-2; perhaps TRBD1 as D (6 bases). The germline CDR1 and CDR2 sequences are SGHTS and YDEGEE. The CDR3 is 16 amino acids. The V end was cut by 4 bases, the J end by 4 bases, with 20 bases between. Here the CDR3 reads CASSDEPGHSSYGYTF. CDR3 in DNA: TGTGCCAGCAGCGACGAGCCGGGACATTCTTCCTATGGCTACACCTTC.

The rearrangement joins TRBV2 to TRBJ1-2, with 11 positions matching TRBD1. J gave up 4 bases and V 4 bases, and 2 bases lay outside the gene matches. From germline, CDR1 is SNHLY and CDR2 FYNNEI. The CDR3 extends over 14 amino acids. In DNA, the CDR3 is TGTGCCAGCAGTGGAGGACAGGGGGCCTATGGCTACACCTTC. Its translation: CASSGGQGAYGYTF.

The rearrangement joins TRBV5-4 to TRBJ1-4; possible D gene TRBD1, 6 bases. Trimming left V 4 bases short and J 8 bases short, with 15 bases between. Germline V gene sequence: CDR1 SGHNT, CDR2 YYREEE (reference sequence). The CDR3 has 14 amino acids. This CDR3 reads CASSTGTTGEKLFF. In DNA, the CDR3 is TGTGCCAGCAGCACCGGGACAACGGGCGAAAAACTGTTTTTT.

The rearrangement links TRBV5-6 to TRBJ2-5, with a weak D call TRBD2 (5 bases). CDR3 length: 17 amino acids. Looked up from germline, CDR1 is SGHDT and CDR2 is YYEEEE. Trimming removed 2 bases at V and 7 bases at J, with 24 bases between. Here the CDR3 reads CASSFEVGVKDLRTQYF. The CDR3 nucleotides are TGTGCCAGCAGCTTCGAGGTCGGGGTAAAGGATCTCAGGACCCAGTACTTC.